This T cell receptor (beta chain) stems from a study of control samples from healthy donors and cancer patients (TCRdb year 2020). About this clone: Its antigen specificity is not known. Per-nucleotide qualities are absent, and no much larger clonotype sits a single base away.

V is cut by 2 bases and J by 7 bases, and the space between the germline ends is 6 bases. Counted from cysteine to phenylalanine, this CDR3 has 12 amino acids. Only the CDR3 part of the read is kept: 36 bases, read in frame from the first base. The library was made by the immunoSEQ multiplex PCR assay. The source is immuneACCESS, and TCRdb retained only in-frame sequences with V and J called. Part of the clones is not carried over; for the studies checked, unresolved V genes explain less than half of this, and the remainder is unexplained. Across this sample there are around 89,000 clones, with roughly four fifths seen only once. The ten most abundant clones make up 8.5% to 10% of the sample.

Sequenced: blood. The chain is assembled from TRBV12-3 or TRBV12-4 and TRBJ2-1, with the D gene not confidently named. This receptor was obtained from a woman aged 60-70 years in good health. At the DNA level, the sequence is TGTGCCAGCAGTTTACGAAGAAATGAGCAGTTCTTC. Its coded protein is CASSLRRNEQFF.